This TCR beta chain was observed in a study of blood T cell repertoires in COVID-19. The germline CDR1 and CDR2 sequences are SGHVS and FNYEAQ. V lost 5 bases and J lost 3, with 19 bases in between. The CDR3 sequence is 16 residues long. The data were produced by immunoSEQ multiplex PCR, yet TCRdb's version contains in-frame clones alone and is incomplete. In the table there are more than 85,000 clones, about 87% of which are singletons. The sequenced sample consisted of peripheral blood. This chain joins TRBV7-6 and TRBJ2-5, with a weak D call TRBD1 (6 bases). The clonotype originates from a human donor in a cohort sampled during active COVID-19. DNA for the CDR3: TGTGCCAGCAGCCAAGGGGCCGGTAAGGGGGAAGAGACCCAGTACTTC. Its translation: CASSQGAGKGEETQYF. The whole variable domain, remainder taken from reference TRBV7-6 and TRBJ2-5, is GAGVSQSPRYKVTKRGQDVALRCDPISGHVSLYWYRQALGQGPEFLTYFNYEAQQDKSGLPNDRFSAERPEGSISTLTIQRTEQRDSAMYRCASSQGAGKGEETQYFGPGTRLLVL.